Listed below are T cell receptor beta chains from one sample, sequenced in a study of blood T cell repertoires in COVID-19. Data came from immunoSEQ multiplex PCR; TCRdb stores just in-frame clones and leaves some out. There are approximately 240,000 clones in the sample; just over 90% occur only once, and around 1.8% lies in the top ten. Sequencing was performed on PBMCs or T cells enriched from blood (not recorded which). The receptor set was obtained from a woman between 18 and 29 years old who had recovered from COVID-19. Each CDR3 is given with its conserved first and last residue. The order of the fields is J gene, D gene, clone size, V gene, CDR3 DNA, CDR3 protein. A D gene is named only where the DNA matches it firmly. Not all rows give a size; the values are once, few, many and, for expanded clones, a class.

J: TRBJ2-7; D: -; size: once; V: TRBV12-3/TRBV12-4; DNA: TGTGCCAGTGCAGGGCTAACCTACGAGCAGTACTTC; CDR3: CASAGLTYEQYF
J: TRBJ2-5; D: -; size: -; V: TRBV18; DNA: TGTGCCAGCTCACCACCGAACAGCCAAGAGACCCAGTACTTC; CDR3: CASSPPNSQETQYF
J: TRBJ1-2; D: -; size: -; V: TRBV3-1/TRBV3-2; DNA: TGTGCCAGCAGCCAAGTTCCCAGGGGATATGGCTACACCTTC; CDR3: CASSQVPRGYGYTF
J: TRBJ1-1; D: -; size: -; V: TRBV7-3; DNA: TGTGCCAGCAGCTTCGCGGGGGGCTTAGGGAACACTGAAGCTTTCTTT; CDR3: CASSFAGGLGNTEAFF
J: TRBJ2-1; D: TRBD1; size: -; V: TRBV5-6; DNA: TGTGCCAGCACTTTAGGGACAGGGGTGAATGAGCAGTTCTTC; CDR3: CASTLGTGVNEQFF
J: TRBJ1-1; D: -; size: -; V: TRBV5-1; DNA: TGCGCCAGCAGCTTGGGCTTTGGGGGGTCGCAGACTGAAGCTTTCTTT; CDR3: CASSLGFGGSQTEAFF
J: TRBJ2-7; D: -; size: -; V: TRBV4-1; DNA: TGCGCCAGCAGCCCACAAAGTCGTTTATACGAGCAGTACTTC; CDR3: CASSPQSRLYEQYF
J: TRBJ1-2; D: TRBD1; size: -; V: TRBV18; DNA: TGTGCCAGCTCACCCGGACAGGGGACTTCCTATGGCTACACCTTC; CDR3: CASSPGQGTSYGYTF
J: TRBJ1-5; D: -; size: -; V: TRBV28; DNA: TGTGCCAGCAGTTCGCCCCGGGGGACCGGAGTTCCAAATCAGCCCCAGCATTTT; CDR3: CASSSPRGTGVPNQPQHF
J: TRBJ1-3; D: TRBD1; size: once; V: TRBV2; DNA: TGTGCCAGCAGTATGGGACAGGGGGGCTCTGGAAACACCATATATTTT; CDR3: CASSMGQGGSGNTIYF
J: TRBJ2-3; D: -; size: -; V: TRBV19; DNA: TGTGCCAGTAGAGGACTCCGTAGCACAGATACGCAGTATTTT; CDR3: CASRGLRSTDTQYF
J: TRBJ1-1; D: -; size: -; V: TRBV5-1; DNA: TGCGCCAGCAGCAGCGGGACGGCGAACACTGAAGCTTTCTTT; CDR3: CASSSGTANTEAFF
J: TRBJ1-6; D: TRBD1; size: -; V: TRBV19; DNA: TGTGCCAGTCGACAGGGGTCTGCCTATAATTCACCCCTCCACTTT; CDR3: CASRQGSAYNSPLHF
J: TRBJ2-7; D: -; size: -; V: TRBV12-5; DNA: TGTGCTAGTGGTTTGGTACGCGGCAGCAAATACGAGCAGTACTTC; CDR3: CASGLVRGSKYEQYF
J: TRBJ2-2; D: TRBD2; size: -; V: TRBV9; DNA: TGTGCCAGCAGCGCTAGCGGGGGGGCCATCAGCGGGGAGCTGTTTTTT; CDR3: CASSASGGAISGELFF
J: TRBJ1-2; D: -; size: -; V: TRBV11-1; DNA: TGTGCCAGCAGGAACGGAGGGGAATTTGGCTACACCTTC; CDR3: CASRNGGEFGYTF
J: TRBJ2-7; D: -; size: -; V: TRBV23-1; DNA: TGCGCCAGCGTGGATAGACAGGCCTCCTACGAGCAGTACTTC; CDR3: CASVDRQASYEQYF
J: TRBJ2-1; D: -; size: -; V: TRBV18; DNA: TGTGCCAGCTCACCGGGCGGGATAGCCTACAATGAGCAGTTCTTC; CDR3: CASSPGGIAYNEQFF
J: TRBJ2-5; D: TRBD2; size: -; V: TRBV7-3; DNA: TGTGCCAGCAGCTTAAGCGGGGGGGTCCTGGAGACCCAGTACTTC; CDR3: CASSLSGGVLETQYF
J: TRBJ1-5; D: TRBD1; size: -; V: TRBV19; DNA: TGTGCCAGTAGTCTTGCCGGGACAGGGATTGGCAATCAGCCCCAGCATTTT; CDR3: CASSLAGTGIGNQPQHF
J: TRBJ2-2; D: -; size: -; V: TRBV12-1; DNA: TGTGCCAGCAGCTTTGAGGCGGGGGCCGGCGGGGAGCTGTTTTTT; CDR3: CASSFEAGAGGELFF
J: TRBJ1-5; D: TRBD1; size: -; V: TRBV10-3; DNA: TGTGCCATCAGTGAGTCGACAGGGCATCAGCCCCAGCATTTT; CDR3: CAISESTGHQPQHF